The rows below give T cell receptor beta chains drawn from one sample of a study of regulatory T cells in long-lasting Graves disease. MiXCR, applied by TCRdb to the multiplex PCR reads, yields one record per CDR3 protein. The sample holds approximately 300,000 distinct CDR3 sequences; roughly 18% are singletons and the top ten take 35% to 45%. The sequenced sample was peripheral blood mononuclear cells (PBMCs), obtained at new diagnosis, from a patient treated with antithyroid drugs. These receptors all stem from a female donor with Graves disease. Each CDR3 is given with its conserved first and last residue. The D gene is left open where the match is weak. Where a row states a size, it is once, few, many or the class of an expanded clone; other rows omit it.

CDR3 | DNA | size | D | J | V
CASEKGQGEDHGYTF | TGTGCCAGTGAAAAAGGACAGGGGGAGGACCATGGCTACACCTTC | many | TRBD1 | TRBJ1-2 | TRBV2
CASSLTSGNANTGELFF | TGCGCCAGCAGCCTGACTAGCGGAAACGCGAACACCGGGGAGCTGTTTTTT | many | TRBD2 | TRBJ2-2 | TRBV5-1
CASRTSGPSYEQYF | TGTGCCAGCAGGACTAGCGGACCTTCCTACGAGCAGTACTTC | many | TRBD2 | TRBJ2-7 | TRBV12-3/TRBV12-4
CASEEGQGPREAFF | TGTGCTAGTGAAGAGGGACAGGGACCACGGGAAGCTTTCTTT | many | TRBD1 | TRBJ1-1 | TRBV12-5
CASSLESWGPTNEKLFF | TGTGCCAGCAGCTTAGAGTCGTGGGGGCCAACGAATGAAAAACTGTTTTTT | many | - | TRBJ1-4 | TRBV7-9
CAIMGRDGANYGYTF | TGTGCCATCATGGGAAGAGACGGGGCTAACTATGGCTACACCTTC | - | - | TRBJ1-2 | TRBV10-3
CASSQPSKTTYEQYF | TGTGCCAGCAGCCAACCTAGCAAAACCACCTACGAGCAGTACTTC | - | - | TRBJ2-7 | TRBV3-1
CASSFHRDRSTSFF | TGTGCCAGCAGTTTTCATAGGGACAGGTCAACATCTTTCTTC | many | TRBD1 | TRBJ2-1 | TRBV12-3/TRBV12-4
CASSLGPLFQGRGYTF | TGTGCCAGCAGCTTGGGTCCACTTTTCCAGGGCCGCGGCTACACCTTC | - | - | TRBJ1-2 | TRBV5-6
CASSPGGASHNDQFF | TGTGCCAGCAGCCCGGGGGGGGCTAGCCACAATGATCAGTTCTTC | few | TRBD2 | TRBJ2-1 | TRBV28
CASTEWGVGELFF | TGTGCCAGCACCGAATGGGGGGTCGGGGAGCTGTTTTTT | many | - | TRBJ2-2 | TRBV12-3/TRBV12-4
CASSLTGAGQGPTGELFF | TGTGCCAGCAGCTTAACGGGGGCGGGACAGGGGCCCACCGGGGAGCTGTTTTTT | few | TRBD1 | TRBJ2-2 | TRBV7-3
CASSLGGNGYTF | TGTGCCAGCAGCCTAGGAGGGAATGGCTACACCTTC | many | - | TRBJ1-2 | TRBV28
CASSQDLAGDTQYF | TGTGCCAGCAGCCAAGATCTCGCGGGAGATACGCAGTATTTT | - | - | TRBJ2-3 | TRBV14
CASSLDWAGMSTEAFF | TGCGCCAGCAGCTTGGACTGGGCTGGAATGAGCACTGAAGCTTTCTTT | few | - | TRBJ1-1 | TRBV5-1
CATSRRAGLGNEQFF | TGTGCCACCAGCAGGCGAGCGGGACTGGGTAATGAGCAGTTCTTC | many | TRBD2 | TRBJ2-1 | TRBV15
CSAKKAEQGTSTTQYF | TGCAGTGCTAAAAAGGCGGAACAAGGGACTAGCACCACCCAGTACTTC | many | TRBD2 | TRBJ2-5 | TRBV20-1
CASSLSGLYGYTF | TGTGCCAGCAGTTTATCAGGGCTCTATGGCTACACCTTC | many | - | TRBJ1-2 | TRBV28
CASRGQGTETQYF | TGTGCCAGCAGAGGACAGGGGACCGAGACCCAGTACTTC | many | TRBD1 | TRBJ2-5 | TRBV28
CSARLGTSRTYEQYF | TGCAGTGCTAGATTAGGGACTAGCCGAACCTACGAGCAGTACTTC | - | TRBD2 | TRBJ2-7 | TRBV20-1